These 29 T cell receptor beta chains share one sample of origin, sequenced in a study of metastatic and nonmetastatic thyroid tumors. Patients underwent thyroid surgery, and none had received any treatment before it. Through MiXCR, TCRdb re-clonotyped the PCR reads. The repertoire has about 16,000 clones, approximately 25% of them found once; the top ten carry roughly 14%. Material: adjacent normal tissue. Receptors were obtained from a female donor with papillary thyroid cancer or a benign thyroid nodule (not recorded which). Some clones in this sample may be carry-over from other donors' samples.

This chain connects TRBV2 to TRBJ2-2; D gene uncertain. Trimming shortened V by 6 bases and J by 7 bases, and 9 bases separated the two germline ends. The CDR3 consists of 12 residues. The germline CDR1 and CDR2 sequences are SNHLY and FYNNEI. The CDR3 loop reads CASRQNYGELFF. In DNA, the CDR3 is TGTGCCAGCAGGCAGAATTACGGGGAGCTGTTTTTT. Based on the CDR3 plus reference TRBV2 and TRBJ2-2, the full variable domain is EPEVTQTPSHQVTQMGQEVILRCVPISNHLYFYWYRQILGQKVEFLVSFYNNEISEKSEIFDDQFSVERPDGSNFTLKIRSTKLEDSAMYFCASRQNYGELFFGEGSRLTVL.

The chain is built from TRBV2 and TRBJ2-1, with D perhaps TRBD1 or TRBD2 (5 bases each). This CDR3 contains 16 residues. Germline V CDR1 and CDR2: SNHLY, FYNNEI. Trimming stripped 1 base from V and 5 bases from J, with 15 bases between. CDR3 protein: CASSEGLGTPDNEQFF. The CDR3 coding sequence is TGTGCCAGCAGTGAAGGCTTGGGGACCCCGGACAATGAGCAGTTCTTC.

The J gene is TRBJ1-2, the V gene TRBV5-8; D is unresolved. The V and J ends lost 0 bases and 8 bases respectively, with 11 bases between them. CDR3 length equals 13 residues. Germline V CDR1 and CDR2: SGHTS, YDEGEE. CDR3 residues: CASSLDEDAGYTF. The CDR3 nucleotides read TGTGCCAGCAGCTTGGATGAAGACGCCGGCTACACCTTC.

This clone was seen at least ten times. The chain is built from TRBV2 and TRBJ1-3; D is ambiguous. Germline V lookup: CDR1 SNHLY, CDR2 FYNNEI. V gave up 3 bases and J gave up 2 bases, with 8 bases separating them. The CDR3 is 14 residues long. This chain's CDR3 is CASSDVGTGNTIYF. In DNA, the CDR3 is TGTGCCAGCAGTGACGTCGGAACTGGAAACACCATATATTTT.

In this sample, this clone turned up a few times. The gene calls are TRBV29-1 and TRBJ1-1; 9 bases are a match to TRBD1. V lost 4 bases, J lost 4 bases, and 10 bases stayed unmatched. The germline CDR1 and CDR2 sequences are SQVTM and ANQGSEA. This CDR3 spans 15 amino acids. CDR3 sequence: CSVVGGTGIGTEAFF. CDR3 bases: TGCAGCGTTGTGGGGGGGACAGGGATCGGCACTGAAGCTTTCTTT.

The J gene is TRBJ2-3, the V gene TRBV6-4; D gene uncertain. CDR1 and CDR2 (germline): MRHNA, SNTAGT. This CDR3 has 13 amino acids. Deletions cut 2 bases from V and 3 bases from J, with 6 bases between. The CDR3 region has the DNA TGTGCCAGCAGTGACAGAGAGACAGATACGCAGTATTTT. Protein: CASSDRETDTQYF.

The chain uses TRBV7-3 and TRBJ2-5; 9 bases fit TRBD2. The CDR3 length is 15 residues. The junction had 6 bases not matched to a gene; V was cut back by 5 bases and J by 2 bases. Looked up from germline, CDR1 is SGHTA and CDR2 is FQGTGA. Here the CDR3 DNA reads TGTGCCAGCAGCCCGGGGACTAGCAGACAAGAGACCCAGTACTTC. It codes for CASSPGTSRQETQYF.

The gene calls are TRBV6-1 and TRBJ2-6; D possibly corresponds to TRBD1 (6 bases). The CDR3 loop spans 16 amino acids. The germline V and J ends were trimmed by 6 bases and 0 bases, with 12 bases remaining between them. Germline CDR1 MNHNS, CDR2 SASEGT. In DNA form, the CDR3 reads TGTGCCAGCAGCCGCGACAGGTCCTCTGGGGCCAACGTCCTGACTTTC. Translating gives CASSRDRSSGANVLTF.

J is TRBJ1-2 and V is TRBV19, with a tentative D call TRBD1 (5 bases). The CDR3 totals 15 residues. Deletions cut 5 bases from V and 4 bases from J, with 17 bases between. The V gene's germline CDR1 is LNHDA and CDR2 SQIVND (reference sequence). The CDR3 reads CASSEARQLGYGYTF. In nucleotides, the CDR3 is TGTGCCAGTAGTGAGGCCAGACAGTTGGGCTATGGCTACACCTTC.

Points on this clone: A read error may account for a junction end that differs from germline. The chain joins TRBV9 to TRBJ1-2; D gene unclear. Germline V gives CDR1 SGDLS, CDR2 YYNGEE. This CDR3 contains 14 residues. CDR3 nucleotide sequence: TGTGCCAACAGCCCTCGCGAAAGGGTGGCTGGCTACACCTTC. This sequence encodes CANSPRERVAGYTF.

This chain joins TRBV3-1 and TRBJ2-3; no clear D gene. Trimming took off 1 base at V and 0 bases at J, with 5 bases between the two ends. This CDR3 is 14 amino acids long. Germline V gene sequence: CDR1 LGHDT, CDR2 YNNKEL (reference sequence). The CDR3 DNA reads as TGTGCCAGCAGCCAAGTGGACAGCACAGATACGCAGTATTTT. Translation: CASSQVDSTDTQYF.

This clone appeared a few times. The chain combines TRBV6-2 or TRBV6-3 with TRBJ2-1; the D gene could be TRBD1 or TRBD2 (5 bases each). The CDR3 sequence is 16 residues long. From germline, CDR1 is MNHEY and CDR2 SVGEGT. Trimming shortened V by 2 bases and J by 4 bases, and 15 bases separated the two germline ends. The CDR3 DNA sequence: TGTGCCAGCAGTTACGAGATGGGGGAAGAGTACAATGAGCAGTTCTTC. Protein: CASSYEMGEEYNEQFF.

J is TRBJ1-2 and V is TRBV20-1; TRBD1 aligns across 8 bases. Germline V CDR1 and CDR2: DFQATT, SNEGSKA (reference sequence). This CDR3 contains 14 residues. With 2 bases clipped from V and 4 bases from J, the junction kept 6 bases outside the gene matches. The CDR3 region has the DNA TGCAGTGCTAGAAAGGGGACAGGAACCTATGGCTACACCTTC. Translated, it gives CSARKGTGTYGYTF.

CDR3 amino acids: CASSLGAGLVYEQYF. Here the CDR3 DNA reads TGTGCCAGCAGTTTAGGAGCGGGACTTGTCTACGAGCAGTACTTC. The V call is TRBV27, the J call TRBJ2-7; 7 bases fit TRBD2. From germline, CDR1 is MNHEY and CDR2 SMNVEV (reference sequence). The CDR3 runs to 15 residues. J was trimmed by 3 bases and V by 2 bases; bases with no gene match: 7.

CDR3 in DNA: TGCAGTGCTAAGACTAGCGGGTCGGCCTACGAGCAGTACTTC. Protein: CSAKTSGSAYEQYF. The chain uses TRBV20-1 and TRBJ2-7; 10 bases align to TRBD2. The CDR3 is 14 residues long. CDR1 DFQATT and CDR2 SNEGSKA come from the germline V gene (reference sequence). The junction had 5 bases not matched to a gene; V was cut back by 4 bases and J by 2 bases.

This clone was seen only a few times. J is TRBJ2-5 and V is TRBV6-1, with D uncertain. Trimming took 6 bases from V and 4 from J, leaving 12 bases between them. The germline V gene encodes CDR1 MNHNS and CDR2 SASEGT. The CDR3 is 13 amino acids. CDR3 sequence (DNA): TGTGCCAGCAGCCAAAGTAGGCGAGAGACCCAGTACTTC. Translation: CASSQSRRETQYF.

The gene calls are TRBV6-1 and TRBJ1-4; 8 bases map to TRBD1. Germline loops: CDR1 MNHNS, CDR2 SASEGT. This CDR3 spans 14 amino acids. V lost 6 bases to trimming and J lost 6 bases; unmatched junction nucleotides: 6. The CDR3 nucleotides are TGTGCCAGCAGACAGGGGGGCGGCGATGAAAAACTGTTTTTT. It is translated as CASRQGGGDEKLFF.

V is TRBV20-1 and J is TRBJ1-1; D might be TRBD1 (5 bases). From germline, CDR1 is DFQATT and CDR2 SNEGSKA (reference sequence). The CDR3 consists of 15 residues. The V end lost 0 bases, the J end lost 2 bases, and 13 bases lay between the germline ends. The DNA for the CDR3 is TGCAGTGCTAGAGACCCCGGGGGTATCAACACTGAAGCTTTCTTT. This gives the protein CSARDPGGINTEAFF.

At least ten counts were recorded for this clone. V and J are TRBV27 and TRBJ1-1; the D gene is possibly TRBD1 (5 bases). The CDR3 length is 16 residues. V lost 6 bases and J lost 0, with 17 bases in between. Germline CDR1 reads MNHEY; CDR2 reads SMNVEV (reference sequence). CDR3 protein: CASRGTGGGMNTEAFF. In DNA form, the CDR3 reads TGTGCCAGCAGGGGAACAGGCGGCGGGATGAACACTGAAGCTTTCTTT.

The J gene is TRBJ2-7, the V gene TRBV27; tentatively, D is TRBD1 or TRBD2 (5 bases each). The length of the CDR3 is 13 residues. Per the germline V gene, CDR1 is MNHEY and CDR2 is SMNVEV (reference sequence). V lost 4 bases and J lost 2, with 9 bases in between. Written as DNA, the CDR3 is TGTGCCAGCAGTTCGCAGGGACCCTACGAGCAGTACTTC. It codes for CASSSQGPYEQYF.

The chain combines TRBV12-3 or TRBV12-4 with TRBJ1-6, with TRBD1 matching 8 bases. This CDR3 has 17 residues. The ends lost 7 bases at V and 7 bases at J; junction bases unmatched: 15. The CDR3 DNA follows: TGTGCCAGCACTAAGGGACAGGACTGGGCTTCCAATTCACCCCTCCACTTT. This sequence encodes CASTKGQDWASNSPLHF.

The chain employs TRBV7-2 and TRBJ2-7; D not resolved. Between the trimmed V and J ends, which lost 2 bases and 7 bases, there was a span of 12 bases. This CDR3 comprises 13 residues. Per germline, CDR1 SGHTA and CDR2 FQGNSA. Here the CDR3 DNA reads TGTGCCAGCAGCTTATCTGAAGACTGGGAGCAGTACTTC. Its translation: CASSLSEDWEQYF.

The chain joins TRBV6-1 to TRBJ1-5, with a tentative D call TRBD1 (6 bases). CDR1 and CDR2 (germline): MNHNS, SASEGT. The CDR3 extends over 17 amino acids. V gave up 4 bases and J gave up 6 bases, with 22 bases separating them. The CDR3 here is CASSVFISWGGGQPQHF. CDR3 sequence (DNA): TGTGCCAGCAGTGTATTTATATCGTGGGGGGGCGGTCAGCCCCAGCATTTT.

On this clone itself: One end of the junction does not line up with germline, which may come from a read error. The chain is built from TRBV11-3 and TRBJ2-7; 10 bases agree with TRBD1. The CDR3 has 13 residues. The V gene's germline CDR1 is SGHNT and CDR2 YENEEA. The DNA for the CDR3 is TGTGCCAGCATCTTCGGACAGGGGGACGATCAGTACTTC. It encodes CASIFGQGDDQYF.

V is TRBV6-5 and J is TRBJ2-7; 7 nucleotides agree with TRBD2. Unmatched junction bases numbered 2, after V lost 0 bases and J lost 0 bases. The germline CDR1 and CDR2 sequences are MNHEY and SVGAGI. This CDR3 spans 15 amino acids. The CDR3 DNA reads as TGTGCCAGCAGTTACTCGGGAGGGAGCTCCTACGAGCAGTACTTC. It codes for CASSYSGGSSYEQYF.

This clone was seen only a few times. The CDR3 nucleotides read TGTGCCAGCAGTCCCGGGGTGTCCGGATACGAGCAGTACTTC. Encoded protein: CASSPGVSGYEQYF. J is TRBJ2-7 and V is TRBV27, with a possible D match to TRBD2 (5 bases). V was pared by 5 bases and J by 4 bases, with 15 bases between. Germline lookup yields CDR1 MNHEY and CDR2 SMNVEV (reference sequence). The CDR3 runs 14 residues.

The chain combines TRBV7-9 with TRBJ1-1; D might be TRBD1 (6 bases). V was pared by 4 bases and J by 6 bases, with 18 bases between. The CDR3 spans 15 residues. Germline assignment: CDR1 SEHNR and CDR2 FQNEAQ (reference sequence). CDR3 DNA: TGTGCCAGCAGCTCCAAGGGGGGTGGGCAGGCTGAAGCTTTCTTT. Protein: CASSSKGGGQAEAFF.

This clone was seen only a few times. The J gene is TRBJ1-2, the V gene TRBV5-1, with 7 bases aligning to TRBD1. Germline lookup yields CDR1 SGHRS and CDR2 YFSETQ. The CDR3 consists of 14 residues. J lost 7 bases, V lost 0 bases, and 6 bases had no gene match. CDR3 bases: TGCGCCAGCAGCTTGGGAGTGACAGGGTCTGGCTACACCTTC. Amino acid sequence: CASSLGVTGSGYTF.

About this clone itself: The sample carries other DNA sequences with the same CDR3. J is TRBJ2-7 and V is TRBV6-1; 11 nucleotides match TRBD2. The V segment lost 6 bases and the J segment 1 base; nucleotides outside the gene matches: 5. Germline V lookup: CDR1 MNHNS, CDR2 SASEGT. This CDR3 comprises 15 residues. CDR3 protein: CASRTSGAVSYEQYF. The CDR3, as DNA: TGTGCCAGCAGGACTAGCGGGGCGGTGTCCTACGAGCAGTACTTC.